A selection of T cell receptor beta chains follows, all from one sample in a study of T-cell memory formation after mild COVID-19. MiXCR, applied by TCRdb to the 5' RACE reads, yields one record per CDR3 protein. In the table there are under 700,000 distinct CDR3 sequences, over 20% of which are singletons. The specimen sequenced was PBMCs or a T cell subset sorted from them (not recorded which). Source of these receptors: an adult woman who had mild COVID-19 (a few samples of this study predate the infection). Cell type and time point are not known. The CDR3 runs from the conserved cysteine through the conserved F or W. A D gene is named only where the DNA matches it firmly. Expanded clones get a size class; other rows say once, few or many, or leave the size out.

v_gene	d_gene	j_gene	abundance	CDR3aa	CDR3nt
TRBV28	NA	TRBJ2-2	few	CASSLITGELFF	TGTGCCAGCAGTCTAATTACCGGGGAGCTGTTTTTT
TRBV3-1	NA	TRBJ1-1	NA	CASSQGWDTEAFF	TGTGCCAGCAGCCAAGGTTGGGACACTGAAGCTTTCTTT
TRBV10-3	NA	TRBJ2-7	NA	CAISERTDGYEQYF	TGTGCCATCAGTGAGAGGACGGACGGCTACGAGCAGTACTTC
TRBV20-1	TRBD2	TRBJ2-7	NA	CSALGLAVNEQYF	TGCAGTGCTTTGGGACTAGCGGTTAACGAGCAGTACTTC
TRBV5-1	NA	TRBJ1-5	many	CASSLDDNQPQHF	TGCGCCAGCAGCTTGGACGATAATCAGCCCCAGCATTTT
TRBV25-1	NA	TRBJ2-1	NA	CASSDPSSYNEQFF	TGTGCCAGCAGTGACCCAAGCTCCTACAATGAGCAGTTCTTC
TRBV7-9	TRBD1	TRBJ2-7	few	CASSKSPGQSYEQYF	TGTGCCAGCAGCAAAAGCCCGGGACAGTCCTACGAGCAGTACTTC
TRBV20-1	TRBD2	TRBJ2-7	few	CSARGGGGSYEQYF	TGCAGTGCCCGCGGGGGGGGCGGCTCCTACGAGCAGTACTTC
TRBV27	TRBD1	TRBJ2-1	NA	CASSLESAGGYNEQFF	TGTGCCAGCAGTTTGGAATCGGCAGGGGGCTACAATGAGCAGTTCTTC
TRBV20-1	NA	TRBJ1-5	NA	CSAVSDRSLSNQPQHF	TGCAGTGCGGTCTCCGATCGATCCCTTAGCAATCAGCCCCAGCATTTT
TRBV12-3/TRBV12-4	TRBD1	TRBJ2-7	NA	CASSLSRGGRGFDEQYF	TGTGCCAGCAGTTTATCAAGGGGCGGCAGGGGGTTCGACGAGCAGTACTTC
TRBV6-5	NA	TRBJ1-1	NA	CASSSLTENTEAFF	TGTGCCAGCAGCTCCCTGACAGAGAACACTGAAGCTTTCTTT
TRBV27	NA	TRBJ1-2	NA	CASSLSAGPYGYTF	TGTGCCAGCAGTTTATCGGCAGGGCCCTATGGCTACACCTTC
TRBV10-3	TRBD1	TRBJ2-1	NA	CAISDMGQYNEQFF	TGTGCCATCAGTGATATGGGACAGTACAATGAGCAGTTCTTC
TRBV5-1	NA	TRBJ1-5	few	CASSLGEWDSNQPQHF	TGCGCCAGCAGCCTGGGGGAGTGGGATAGCAATCAGCCCCAGCATTTT
TRBV20-1	NA	TRBJ1-2	few	CSARGAGAKGYTF	TGCAGTGCTAGAGGGGCAGGGGCTAAGGGCTACACCTTC